A single sample gave rise to the 8 T cell receptor beta chains below, sequenced in a study of blood T cell repertoires in COVID-19. TCRdb keeps only in-frame clones here, not all; method: immunoSEQ multiplex PCR. The top ten clones hold 0.8% to 0.9% of a sample with 450,000 or so clones, roughly 90% of them seen once. What was sequenced was peripheral blood. These receptors came from a man in his late teens or twenties with COVID-19, enrolled during active disease.

This clone was picked up one time. The rearrangement uses TRBV4-1 and TRBJ2-2; D possibly corresponds to TRBD2 (6 bases). Germline V gene data show CDR1 as MGHRA and CDR2 as YSYEKL. CDR3 length: 14 residues. V lost 1 base and J lost 5, with 8 bases in between. The CDR3 region is CASSQARGTGELFF. In DNA, the CDR3 is TGCGCCAGCAGCCAAGCCCGGGGGACCGGGGAGCTGTTTTTT.

The V and J genes are TRBV4-1 and TRBJ2-7; D is possibly TRBD2 (5 bases). Germline V gene lookup returns CDR1 MGHRA and CDR2 YSYEKL. The CDR3 length is 15 residues. Trimming removed 4 bases from V and 2 bases from J, with 15 bases in between. CDR3 in amino acids: CASSRFEGGAYEQYF. CDR3 DNA sequence: TGCGCCAGCAGCCGTTTCGAGGGCGGAGCCTACGAGCAGTACTTC.

V is TRBV6-1 and J is TRBJ1-5, with D possibly matching TRBD1 (6 bases). The V end was cut by 0 bases, the J end by 3 bases, with 12 bases between. Germline V lookup: CDR1 MNHNS, CDR2 SASEGT. The CDR3 consists of 16 residues. In DNA, the CDR3 is TGTGCCAGCAGTGAAGCGGTAATGGGGGCCAATCAGCCCCAGCATTTT. It specifies CASSEAVMGANQPQHF.

The rearrangement joins TRBV30 to TRBJ2-7; no clear D. Germline-derived CDR1 and CDR2 are GTSNPN and SVGIG (reference sequence). Deletions cut 2 bases from V and 7 bases from J, with 15 bases between. This CDR3 comprises 13 residues. CDR3 loop: CAWSSTFGWEQYF. In nucleotides, the CDR3 is TGTGCCTGGAGTTCCACATTTGGTTGGGAGCAGTACTTC.

This clone was observed a few times. V is TRBV9 and J is TRBJ2-3; D is unresolved. With 3 bases removed from V and 3 bases from J, the gap between germline ends came to 17 bases. The CDR3 runs 16 residues. Germline-derived CDR1 and CDR2 are SGDLS and YYNGEE. In DNA, the CDR3 is TGTGCCAGCAGCGCCGGTGTTCGAGCCCCTACAGATACGCAGTATTTT. As protein: CASSAGVRAPTDTQYF. Drawing the rest from reference TRBV9 and TRBJ2-3, the complete variable domain is DSGVTQTPKHLITATGQRVTLRCSPRSGDLSVYWYQQSLDQGLQFLIQYYNGEERAKGNILERFSAQQFPDLHSELNLSSLELGDSALYFCASSAGVRAPTDTQYFGPGTRLTVL.

The chain has TRBV18 and TRBJ2-1; perhaps TRBD2 as D (6 bases). The CDR3 has 17 residues. CDR1 and CDR2 (germline): KGHSH, LQKENI. V was clipped by 3 bases and J by 7 bases, with 22 bases between them. The CDR3 DNA sequence: TGTGCCAGCTCACCGAGGTTTGGACTAACCCAATCTAATGAGCAGTTCTTC. Protein sequence: CASSPRFGLTQSNEQFF.

V is TRBV5-1 and J is TRBJ2-1; 7 bases agree with TRBD1. The germline V gene encodes CDR1 SGHRS and CDR2 YFSETQ. V dropped 4 bases and J dropped 2; count of bases not matched to a gene: 9. This CDR3 comprises 16 residues. CDR3 in amino acids: CASSLKNRGPYNEQFF. The CDR3, as DNA: TGCGCCAGCAGCCTTAAAAACAGGGGACCCTACAATGAGCAGTTCTTC.

The chain joins TRBV18 to TRBJ2-5; tentative D call: TRBD1 (6 bases). This CDR3 is 12 amino acids long. Trimming took 3 bases from V and 4 from J, leaving 6 bases between them. Germline loops: CDR1 KGHSH, CDR2 LQKENI. The CDR3 loop is CASSPGAETQYF. In DNA, the CDR3 is TGTGCCAGCTCACCGGGGGCAGAGACCCAGTACTTC.